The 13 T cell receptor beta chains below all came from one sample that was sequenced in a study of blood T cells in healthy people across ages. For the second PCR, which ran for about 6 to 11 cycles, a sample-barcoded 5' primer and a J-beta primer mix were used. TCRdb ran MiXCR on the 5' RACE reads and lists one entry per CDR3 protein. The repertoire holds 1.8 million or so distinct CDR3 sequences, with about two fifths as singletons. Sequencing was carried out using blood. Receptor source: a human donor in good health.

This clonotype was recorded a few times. CDR3 region: CAISVDSRDQPQHF. The CDR3 coding sequence is TGTGCCATCAGTGTCGACAGCCGTGATCAGCCCCAGCATTTT. The chain uses TRBV10-3 and TRBJ1-5, with D possibly being TRBD1 (5 bases). The V and J ends lost 4 bases and 5 bases respectively, with 12 bases between them. This CDR3 contains 14 residues. Germline V gene lookup returns CDR1 ENHRY and CDR2 SYGVKD.

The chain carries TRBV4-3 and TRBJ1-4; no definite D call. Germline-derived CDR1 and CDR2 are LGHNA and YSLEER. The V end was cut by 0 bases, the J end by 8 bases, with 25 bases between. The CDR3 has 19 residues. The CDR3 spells CASSQDFVRHPGDIEKLFF. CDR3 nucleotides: TGCGCCAGCAGCCAAGATTTCGTCCGCCATCCGGGCGACATCGAAAAACTGTTTTTT.

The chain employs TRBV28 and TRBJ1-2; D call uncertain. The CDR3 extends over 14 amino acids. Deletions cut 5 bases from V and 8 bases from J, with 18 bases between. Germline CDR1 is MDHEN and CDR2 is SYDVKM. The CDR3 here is CASSADSGVLGYTF. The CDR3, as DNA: TGTGCCAGCAGTGCAGACTCTGGGGTTTTGGGCTACACCTTC.

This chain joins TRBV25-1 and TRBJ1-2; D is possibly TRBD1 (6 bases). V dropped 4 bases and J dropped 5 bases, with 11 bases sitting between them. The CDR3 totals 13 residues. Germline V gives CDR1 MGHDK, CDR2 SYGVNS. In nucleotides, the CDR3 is TGTGCCAGCAGTGTCCCCACAGGGTATGGCTACACCTTC. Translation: CASSVPTGYGYTF.

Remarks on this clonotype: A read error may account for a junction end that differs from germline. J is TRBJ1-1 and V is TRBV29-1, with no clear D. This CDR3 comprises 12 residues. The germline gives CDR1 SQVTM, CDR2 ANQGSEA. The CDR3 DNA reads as TGCAGCGCTGAAGTTGTTGACACTGAAGCTTTCTTT. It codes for CSAEVVDTEAFF.

The CDR3, as DNA: TGTGCCAGCAGACTTAATGACAGATTCTATGGCTACACCTTC. The encoded protein is CASRLNDRFYGYTF. The chain uses TRBV6-5 and TRBJ1-2; weak D call: TRBD1 (5 bases). The CDR3 sequence is 14 residues long. The germline V gene has CDR1 MNHEY and CDR2 SVGAGI. The V end lost 6 bases, the J end lost 4 bases, and 15 bases lay between the germline ends.

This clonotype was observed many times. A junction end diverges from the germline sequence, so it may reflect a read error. CDR3 residues: CASSLMTGPNEQFF. The DNA for the CDR3 is TGTGCTAGCAGCTTAATGACAGGTCCTAATGAGCAGTTCTTC. V is TRBV7-7 and J is TRBJ2-1; tentative D call: TRBD1 (6 bases). The germline V gene encodes CDR1 SSHAT and CDR2 FNYEAQ (reference sequence). This CDR3 has 14 amino acids.

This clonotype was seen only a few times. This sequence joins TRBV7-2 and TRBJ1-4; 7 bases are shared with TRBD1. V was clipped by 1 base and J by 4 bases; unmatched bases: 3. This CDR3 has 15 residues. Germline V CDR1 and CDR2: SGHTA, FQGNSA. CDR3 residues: CASSLVTGLNEKLFF. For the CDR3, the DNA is TGTGCCAGCAGCTTAGTGACAGGGCTTAATGAAAAACTGTTTTTT.

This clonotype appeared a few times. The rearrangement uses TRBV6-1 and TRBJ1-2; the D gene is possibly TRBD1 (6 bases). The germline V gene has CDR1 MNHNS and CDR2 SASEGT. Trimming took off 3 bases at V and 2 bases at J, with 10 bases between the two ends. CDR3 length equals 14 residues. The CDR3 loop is CASSENRDNYGYTF. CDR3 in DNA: TGTGCCAGCAGTGAGAACAGGGACAACTATGGCTACACCTTC.

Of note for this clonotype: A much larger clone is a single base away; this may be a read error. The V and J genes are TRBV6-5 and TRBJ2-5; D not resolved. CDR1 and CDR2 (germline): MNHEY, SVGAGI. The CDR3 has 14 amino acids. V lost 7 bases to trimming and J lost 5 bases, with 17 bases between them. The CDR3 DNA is TGTGCCAGCACCCTTAGTCTGGGGAACGAGACCCAGTACTTC. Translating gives CASTLSLGNETQYF.

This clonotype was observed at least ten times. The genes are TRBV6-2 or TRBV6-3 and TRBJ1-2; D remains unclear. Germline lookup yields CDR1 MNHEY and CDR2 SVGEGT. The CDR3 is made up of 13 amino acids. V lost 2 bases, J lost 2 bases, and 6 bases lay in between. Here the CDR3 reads CASSYVQNYGYTF. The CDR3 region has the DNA TGTGCCAGCAGTTACGTGCAGAACTATGGCTACACCTTC.

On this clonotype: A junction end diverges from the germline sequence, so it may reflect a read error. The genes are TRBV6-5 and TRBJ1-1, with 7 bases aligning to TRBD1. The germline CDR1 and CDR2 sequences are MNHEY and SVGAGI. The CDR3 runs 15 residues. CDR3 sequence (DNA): TGTACCAGCAGTTCCTGGGACAGACTAAACACTGAAGCTTTCTTT. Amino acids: CTSSSWDRLNTEAFF.

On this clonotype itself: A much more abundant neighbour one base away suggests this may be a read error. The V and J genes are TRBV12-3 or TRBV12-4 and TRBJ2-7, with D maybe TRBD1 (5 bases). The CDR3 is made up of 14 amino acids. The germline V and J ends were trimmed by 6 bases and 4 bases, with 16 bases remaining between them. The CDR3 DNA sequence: TGTGCCAGCAGGCAATCCGACAGTAAGTACGAGCAGTACTTC. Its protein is CASRQSDSKYEQYF.